This record looks at one TCR beta chain sequence and its context. Which antigen it targets is not known. Within one base of it there is no much larger clone, and no base qualities were kept. Trimming leaves V shorter by 4 bases and J shorter by 2 bases, with the junction holding 9 bases beyond the gene matches. CDR1 and CDR2, looked up from the germline V gene, are MGHRA and YSYEKL. There are 16 amino acids in the CDR3, from cysteine to phenylalanine inclusive. The retained sequence is limited to the CDR3, 48 bases, with the frame set at the first base. Receptor libraries were prepared by the immunoSEQ multiplex PCR assay. TCRdb stores this immuneACCESS table with in-frame sequences only. Part of the clones is absent; in the studies checked, under half of the shortfall reflects unresolved V genes, and no reason is known for the rest. The sample table contains hundreds of thousands of clones; only one count was recorded for approximately 90% of them. The ten largest clones capture approximately 0.011% of the sample.

The data were obtained in a study of shared T cell receptors in the human thymus (dated by TCRdb to the early 2020s). In the study overall: The study examined how self-reactive, shared T-cell receptor alpha chains are generated in the human thymus.

These data also featured in a second study, about human thymus T cells. The second source states: The donors were immunologically healthy infants in Finland who had open corrective cardiac surgery for congenital heart defects. Thymus tissue was collected as surgical resects that were removed during corrective cardiac surgery. V and J gene segment usage appeared biased in both thymic and peripheral blood repertoires. The related research reported highly overlapping thymic TCR repertoires among unrelated individuals. The study described the TCR alpha and beta repertoires in under ten infant thymus samples and a handful of matching peripheral blood samples. Donor ages ranging from roughly 6 to 250 days were recorded, and a handful of male and two female infants were included in the cohort. Thymocytes were mechanically released from the tissue and were stored as pellets of roughly 10-34 million cells at -70 degrees C. A QIAsymphony instrument was used to extract genomic DNA from frozen cell pellets. TCRB and TCRAD loci were amplified from a standardized quantity of quality-controlled genomic DNA using the immunoSEQ multiplex PCR assay. The amplicons covered the V(D)J region and were long enough to include the CDR3 and to identify the V and J genes. Through the commercial immunoSEQ service, the amplicons were sequenced on an Illumina platform. Primer bias and sequencing errors were corrected using previously described methods, and TCRAD and TCRB definitions followed the IMGT database. Analysis of the repertoires was done with immunoSEQ Analyzer 3.0 and VDJTools and included basic statistics, V/J segment usage, diversity estimates, rarefaction and pairwise overlap. Diversity was estimated using the Chao1, ChaoE, Efron-Thisted, Shannon and inverse Simpson indices, and was also estimated on datasets down-sampled to the size of the smallest sample. Repertoire overlap was assessed by strict matching of CDR3 nucleotide sequence, V gene and J gene, and clustering was done by Jaccard-based multidimensional scaling. Thymus samples yielded on average about 810,000 unique TCRB clonotypes, compared with about 80,000 from blood samples.

Sequences were obtained from thymocytes. The chain links TRBV4-1 with TRBJ2-3, with 7 bases in between that match TRBD1. The clonotype comes from a boy in the first two years of life with a congenital heart defect. Donor details come from another sample of the same person, matched by shared clones. The bases are TGCGCCAGCAGCCGGGGTGGGACAGTACACACAGATACGCAGTATTTT. Its protein product is CASSRGGTVHTDTQYF.